This T cell receptor (beta chain) was found in a study of control samples from healthy donors and cancer patients. The CDR3 totals 14 residues. Unmatched junction bases numbered 1, after V lost 4 bases and J lost 1 base. The germline V gene encodes CDR1 LNHDA and CDR2 SQIVND (reference sequence). Assay: immunoSEQ multiplex PCR; the TCRdb copy retains only in-frame clones and omits some. The sample has roughly 73,000 clones, under 90% seen once. The chain combines TRBV19 with TRBJ2-5, with 9 nucleotides matching TRBD1. The TCR originated in a man between 45 and 60 years old in good health. The sample was blood. The CDR3 sequence: CASSRTGVQETQYF. For the CDR3, the DNA is TGTGCCAGTAGTAGGACAGGGGTCCAAGAGACCCAGTACTTC.